This entry lists 3 T cell receptor beta chains sequenced from one sample in a study of T cells after somatic rescue of genetic block. The method was immunoSEQ multiplex PCR; TCRdb's version includes in-frame clones alone and lacks a portion of them. Here the sample spans about 14,000 clones, approximately 79% being singletons. The sample taken for sequencing was peripheral blood mononuclear cells (PBMCs). The receptor set was obtained from a boy aged 5-17 years.

The chain couples TRBV4-2 to TRBJ1-5, with a tentative D call TRBD1 (6 bases). V dropped 3 bases and J dropped 5 bases, with 11 bases sitting between them. The germline gives CDR1 LGHNA, CDR2 YNFKEQ. The CDR3 totals 14 residues. CDR3 in DNA: TGTGCCAGCAGCCAGGGGGCAGGGGATCAGCCCCAGCATTTT. Translated, it gives CASSQGAGDQPQHF.

This clone was detected a few times. V gene TRBV4-1 combines with J gene TRBJ2-7, with 7 bases lining up with TRBD2. This CDR3 has 16 residues. CDR1 and CDR2 (germline): MGHRA, YSYEKL. V trimming: 0 bases; J trimming: 2 bases; junction bases outside the gene matches: 7. This chain's CDR3 is CASSQDTASGTYEQYF. The CDR3 region has the DNA TGCGCCAGCAGCCAAGATACGGCTAGCGGAACCTACGAGCAGTACTTC.

The V gene is TRBV5-5, the J gene TRBJ2-7; D may be TRBD1 (6 bases). Germline CDR1 and CDR2: SGHKS and YYEKEE (reference sequence). CDR3 length equals 14 residues. V dropped 4 bases and J dropped 0 bases, with 11 bases sitting between them. The DNA for the CDR3 is TGTGCCAGCAGCAACCGGGACAACTCCTACGAGCAGTACTTC. This gives the protein CASSNRDNSYEQYF.